These 17 T cell receptor beta chains came from one sample sequenced in a study of blood T cell repertoires in COVID-19. Produced via immunoSEQ multiplex PCR; TCRdb's table is partial and in-frame only. The repertoire holds some 44,000 clones, with about nine tenths as singletons. Material: peripheral blood. These receptors were collected from a human donor in a cohort sampled during active COVID-19.

The chain combines TRBV11-2 with TRBJ2-5; 12 positions match TRBD1. J lost 5 bases, V lost 3 bases, and 1 base had no gene match. Germline values: CDR1 SGHAT, CDR2 FQNNGV. The CDR3 consists of 14 residues. The CDR3, as DNA: TGTGCCAGCAGCTTGGGACAGGGGGCTGAGACCCAGTACTTC. As protein: CASSLGQGAETQYF.

This clone was seen just once. The CDR3 reads CARSPRGAYNSPLHF. DNA of the CDR3: TGTGCCAGAAGCCCCCGGGGGGCCTATAATTCACCCCTCCACTTT. V gene TRBV5-3 combines with J gene TRBJ1-6; a possible D gene is TRBD1 (5 bases). TRBV5-3 is placed among ORFs of uncertain function. V lost 4 bases and J 2 bases, leaving 10 bases between the germline ends. The CDR3 runs to 15 residues.

The chain is built from TRBV6-5 and TRBJ2-1; TRBD2 aligns across 7 bases. Germline V gene lookup returns CDR1 MNHEY and CDR2 SVGAGI. Trimming took 0 bases from V and 7 from J; bases not matched to a gene: 6. The CDR3 is made up of 15 amino acids. The CDR3 nucleotides read TGTGCCAGCAGTTACTCGGTAGCGGGTGGGAATGAGCAGTTCTTC. Encoded protein: CASSYSVAGGNEQFF.

The genes are TRBV19 and TRBJ1-2; D is unclear. This CDR3 region has 14 residues. The germline gives CDR1 LNHDA, CDR2 SQIVND (reference sequence). The V and J ends lost 2 bases and 4 bases respectively, with 11 bases between them. The CDR3 DNA reads as TGTGCCAGTAGTATAACACACAGTGGCTATGGCTACACCTTC. Amino acid sequence: CASSITHSGYGYTF.

This chain connects TRBV5-1 to TRBJ2-6; a weak D match, TRBD1 (5 bases). The CDR3 length is 15 residues. Between the trimmed V and J ends, which lost 0 bases and 4 bases, there was a span of 8 bases. Germline loops: CDR1 SGHRS, CDR2 YFSETQ. The CDR3 coding sequence is TGCGCCAGCAGCTTGGGGGGCACCGGGGCCAACGTCCTGACTTTC. Protein: CASSLGGTGANVLTF.

This clone was recorded a few times. The rearrangement joins TRBV14 to TRBJ2-3; the match to TRBD2 covers 9 bases. The junction had 4 bases not matched to a gene; V was cut back by 2 bases and J by 4 bases. The germline CDR1 and CDR2 sequences are SGHDN and FVKESK. CDR3 size: 15 residues. This CDR3 reads CASSQQTSGSDTQYF. In DNA form, the CDR3 reads TGTGCCAGCAGCCAACAGACTAGCGGCTCAGATACGCAGTATTTT.

Here the CDR3 reads CASKEGGNEETQYF. DNA for the CDR3: TGTGCCAGCAAGGAGGGAGGTAACGAAGAGACCCAGTACTTC. The chain combines TRBV7-3 with TRBJ2-5, with D possibly being TRBD2 (6 bases). This CDR3 is 14 amino acids long. From germline, CDR1 is SGHTA and CDR2 FQGTGA. V lost 7 bases and J 3 bases, leaving 15 bases between the germline ends.

This clone appeared a single time. V gene TRBV3-1 (or the pseudogene TRBV3-2) combines with J gene TRBJ1-6; D is unresolved. The CDR3 extends over 17 amino acids. The germline gives CDR1 LGHDT, CDR2 YNNKEL (reference sequence). V was trimmed by 0 bases and J by 0 bases, leaving 9 bases between them. The CDR3 DNA reads TGTGCCAGCAGCCAAGATCTCGAGAGCTCCTATAATTCACCCCTCCACTTT. This sequence encodes CASSQDLESSYNSPLHF.

The chain employs TRBV5-3 and TRBJ2-3, with D tentatively TRBD2 (5 bases). TRBV5-3 is treated as an ORF (open reading frame) with a function not yet certain. V shed 0 bases and J shed 2 bases, with 31 bases lying between them. The length of the CDR3 is 22 residues. CDR3 nucleotides: TGTGCCAGAAGCTTGGCACCGAGCTGCGGCGGACTCAGGCCTCTTTTCACAGATACGCAGTATTTT. This encodes CARSLAPSCGGLRPLFTDTQYF.

The chain joins TRBV5-1 to TRBJ2-1, with a possible D match to TRBD2 (5 bases). This CDR3 comprises 14 residues. Germline CDR1 SGHRS, CDR2 YFSETQ. The V and J ends lost 4 bases and 4 bases respectively, with 12 bases between them. For the CDR3, the DNA is TGCGCCAGCAGCCCACCTGAGGGATACAATGAGCAGTTCTTC. Its translation is CASSPPEGYNEQFF.

The chain has TRBV7-9 and TRBJ2-7; TRBD2 aligns across 7 bases. Germline CDR1 SEHNR, CDR2 FQNEAQ (reference sequence). V lost 3 bases and J lost 0; bases outside the gene matches: 5. The CDR3 consists of 15 residues. The chain's CDR3 is CASSLGGAGSYEQYF. Written as DNA, the CDR3 is TGTGCCAGCAGCTTGGGAGGGGCCGGCTCCTACGAGCAGTACTTC. Using reference TRBV7-9 and TRBJ2-7 for the parts outside the CDR3, the full variable domain is DTGVSQNPRHKITKRGQNVTFRCDPISEHNRLYWYRQTLGQGPEFLTYFQNEAQLEKSRLLSDRFSAERPKGSFSTLEIQRTEQGDSAMYLCASSLGGAGSYEQYFGPGTRLTVT.

The chain recombines TRBV27 with TRBJ1-6, with TRBD1 as a possible D gene (6 bases). Trimming left V 8 bases short and J 5 bases short, with 10 bases between. The CDR3 sequence is 13 residues long. Germline V gene data show CDR1 as MNHEY and CDR2 as SMNVEV (reference sequence). CDR3 residues: CASGTTDNSPLHF. For the CDR3, the DNA is TGTGCCAGCGGGACAACAGATAATTCACCCCTCCACTTT.

The chain uses TRBV5-8 and TRBJ2-3; 9 bases are a match to TRBD1. The trim removed 4 bases at V and 4 bases at J, leaving 4 bases unmatched. Per germline, CDR1 SGHTS and CDR2 YDEGEE. CDR3 length equals 14 residues. The CDR3 sequence: CASSPGDRADTQYF. CDR3 sequence (DNA): TGTGCCAGCAGCCCCGGGGACAGGGCAGATACGCAGTATTTT.

This clone was counted a single time. This sequence joins TRBV5-1 and TRBJ1-2; 11 bases map to TRBD1. With V trimmed by 0 bases and J by 4 bases, 8 bases remained unmatched. The length of the CDR3 is 17 residues. Germline V gene data show CDR1 as SGHRS and CDR2 as YFSETQ. The CDR3 loop reads CASSLGGGQGASYGYTF. The CDR3, as DNA: TGCGCCAGCAGCTTGGGCGGAGGACAGGGGGCAAGCTATGGCTACACCTTC.

The chain uses TRBV5-5 and TRBJ2-3, with 9 nucleotides matching TRBD2. Germline V lookup: CDR1 SGHKS, CDR2 YYEKEE (reference sequence). The CDR3 runs 16 residues. The V and J ends lost 1 base and 11 bases, in that order; junction bases with no gene match: 14. The CDR3 spells CASSLWLAGTPGGQYF. The CDR3 bases are TGTGCCAGCAGCTTGTGGCTAGCGGGGACCCCGGGGGGGCAGTATTTT.

This chain links TRBV6-6 with TRBJ2-7; TRBD2 agrees at 7 bases. The CDR3 runs 15 residues. From germline, CDR1 is MNHNY and CDR2 SVGAGI (reference sequence). The V gene end was trimmed by 0 bases and the J gene end by 7 bases; junction bases not matched to a gene: 9. Here the CDR3 reads CASSYSGGWAMEQYF. For the CDR3, the DNA is TGTGCCAGCAGTTACTCGGGAGGGTGGGCTATGGAGCAGTACTTC.

This chain uses TRBV7-6 with TRBJ2-3; D might be TRBD1 (6 bases). The CDR3 consists of 17 residues. Germline V gene sequence: CDR1 SGHVS, CDR2 FNYEAQ. With 3 bases removed from V and 0 bases from J, the gap between germline ends came to 16 bases. The chain's CDR3 is CASSFSTGQTSTDTQYF. The DNA for the CDR3 is TGTGCCAGCAGCTTTTCCACCGGACAGACTAGCACAGATACGCAGTATTTT.